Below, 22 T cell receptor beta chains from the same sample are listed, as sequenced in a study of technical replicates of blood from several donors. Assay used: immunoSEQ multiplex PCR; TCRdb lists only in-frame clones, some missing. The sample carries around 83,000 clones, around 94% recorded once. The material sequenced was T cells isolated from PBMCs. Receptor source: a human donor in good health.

CDR3 bases: TGTGCCAGCAGTCCACACATAGCGGAGACCCAGTACTTC. This gives the protein CASSPHIAETQYF. The V call is TRBV27, the J call TRBJ2-5; weak D call: TRBD2 (5 bases). The CDR3 spans 13 residues. The V end lost 5 bases, the J end lost 5 bases, and 12 bases lay between the germline ends. Germline values: CDR1 MNHEY, CDR2 SMNVEV (reference sequence).

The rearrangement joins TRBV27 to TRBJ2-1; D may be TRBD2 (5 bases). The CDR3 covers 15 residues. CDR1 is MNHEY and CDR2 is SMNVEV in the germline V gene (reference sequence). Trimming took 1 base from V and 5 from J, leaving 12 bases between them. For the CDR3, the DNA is TGTGCCAGCAGTTTATTACTCTCGGGGAACAATGAGCAGTTCTTC. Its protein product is CASSLLLSGNNEQFF.

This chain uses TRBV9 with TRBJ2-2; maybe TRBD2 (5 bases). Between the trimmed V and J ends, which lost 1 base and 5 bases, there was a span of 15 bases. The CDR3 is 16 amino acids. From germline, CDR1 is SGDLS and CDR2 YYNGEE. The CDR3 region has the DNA TGTGCCAGCAGCGTAACTCCTAGCTCGGAGACCGGGGAGCTGTTTTTT. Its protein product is CASSVTPSSETGELFF.

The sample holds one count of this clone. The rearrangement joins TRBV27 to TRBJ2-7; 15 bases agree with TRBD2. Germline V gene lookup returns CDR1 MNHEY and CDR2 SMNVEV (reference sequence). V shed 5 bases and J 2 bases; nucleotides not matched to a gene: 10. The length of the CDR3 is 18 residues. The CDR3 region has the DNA TGTGCCAGCAGTGGAACGGGACTAGCGGGAGGAACCACCTACGAGCAGTACTTC. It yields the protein CASSGTGLAGGTTYEQYF.

CDR3 coding DNA: TGTGCCAGCAGCGCTCCAGCGGGAGGGCCTCAAGAGACCCAGTACTTC. It is translated as CASSAPAGGPQETQYF. The chain couples TRBV9 to TRBJ2-5; 10 bases are shared with TRBD2. The CDR3 has 16 amino acids. With V trimmed by 3 bases and J by 2 bases, 7 bases remained unmatched. Germline values: CDR1 SGDLS, CDR2 YYNGEE.

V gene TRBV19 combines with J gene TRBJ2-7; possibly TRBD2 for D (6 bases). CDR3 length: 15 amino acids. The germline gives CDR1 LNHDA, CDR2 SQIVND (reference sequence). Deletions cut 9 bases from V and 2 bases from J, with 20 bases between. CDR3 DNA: TGTGCCAGCAGTCTCGCTAGGGGAGGACCCTACGAGCAGTACTTC. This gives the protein CASSLARGGPYEQYF.

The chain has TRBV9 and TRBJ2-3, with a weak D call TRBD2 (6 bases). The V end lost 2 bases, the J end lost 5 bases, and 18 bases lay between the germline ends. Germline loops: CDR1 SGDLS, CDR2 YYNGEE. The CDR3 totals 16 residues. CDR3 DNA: TGTGCCAGCAGCGTCTCCCTACGGGAGCGTCAAGATACGCAGTATTTT. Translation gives CASSVSLRERQDTQYF.

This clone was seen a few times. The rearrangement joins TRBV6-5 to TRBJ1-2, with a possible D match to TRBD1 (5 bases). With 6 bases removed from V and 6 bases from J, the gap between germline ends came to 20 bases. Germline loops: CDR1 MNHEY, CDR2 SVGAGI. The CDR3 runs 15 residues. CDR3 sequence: CASRAGLYHLNGYTF. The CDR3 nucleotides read TGTGCCAGCAGAGCGGGACTGTATCACCTAAATGGCTACACCTTC.

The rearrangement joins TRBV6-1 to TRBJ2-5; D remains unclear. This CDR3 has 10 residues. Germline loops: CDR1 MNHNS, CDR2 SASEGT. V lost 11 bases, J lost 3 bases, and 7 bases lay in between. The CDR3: CASIKETQYF. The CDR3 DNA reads TGTGCCTCTATAAAAGAGACCCAGTACTTC.

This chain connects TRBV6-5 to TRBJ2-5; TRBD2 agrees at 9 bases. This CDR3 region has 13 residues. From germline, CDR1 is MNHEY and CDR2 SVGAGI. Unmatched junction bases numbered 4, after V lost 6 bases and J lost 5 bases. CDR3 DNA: TGTGCCAGCAGACGCGGACTAGCGGAGACCCAGTACTTC. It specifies CASRRGLAETQYF.

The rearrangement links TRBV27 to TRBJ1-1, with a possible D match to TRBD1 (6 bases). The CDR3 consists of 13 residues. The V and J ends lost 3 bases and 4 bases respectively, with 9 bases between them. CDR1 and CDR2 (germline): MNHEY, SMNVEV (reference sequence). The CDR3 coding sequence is TGTGCCAGCAGTTTTACAGGGCCCACTGAAGCTTTCTTT. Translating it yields CASSFTGPTEAFF.

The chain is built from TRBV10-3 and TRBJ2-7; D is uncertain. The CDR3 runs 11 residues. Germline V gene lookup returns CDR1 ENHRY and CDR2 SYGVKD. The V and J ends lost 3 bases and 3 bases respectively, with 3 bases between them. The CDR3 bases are TGTGCCATCAGTGATATCTACGAGCAGTACTTC. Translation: CAISDIYEQYF.

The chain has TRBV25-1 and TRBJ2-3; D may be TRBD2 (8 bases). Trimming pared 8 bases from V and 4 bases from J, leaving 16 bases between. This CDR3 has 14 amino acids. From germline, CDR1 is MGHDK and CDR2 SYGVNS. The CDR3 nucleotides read TGTGCCAGCGCCCTTAGCGGGACAGCAGATACGCAGTATTTT. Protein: CASALSGTADTQYF.

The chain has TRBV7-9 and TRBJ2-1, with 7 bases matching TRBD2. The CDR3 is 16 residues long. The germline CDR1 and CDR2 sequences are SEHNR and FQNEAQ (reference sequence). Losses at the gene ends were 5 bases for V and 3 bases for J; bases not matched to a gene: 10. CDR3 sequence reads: CASSQGGTTIYNEQFF. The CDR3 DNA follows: TGTGCCAGCAGCCAAGGAGGGACTACGATCTACAATGAGCAGTTCTTC.

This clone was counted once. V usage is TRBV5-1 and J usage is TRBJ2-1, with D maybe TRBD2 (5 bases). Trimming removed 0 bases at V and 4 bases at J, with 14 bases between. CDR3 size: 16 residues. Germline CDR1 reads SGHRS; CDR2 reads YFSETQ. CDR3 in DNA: TGCGCCAGCAGCTTGGGCTTTGGACTGCTATACAATGAGCAGTTCTTC. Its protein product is CASSLGFGLLYNEQFF.

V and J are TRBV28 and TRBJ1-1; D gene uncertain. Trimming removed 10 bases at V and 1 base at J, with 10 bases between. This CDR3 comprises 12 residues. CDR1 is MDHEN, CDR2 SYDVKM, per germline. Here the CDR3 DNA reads TGTGCCACCCACTACACGAACACTGAAGCTTTCTTT. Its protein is CATHYTNTEAFF.

CDR3 loop: CASTLGGASYNEQFF. In DNA form, the CDR3 reads TGTGCCAGCACATTGGGCGGGGCTTCCTACAATGAGCAGTTCTTC. The rearrangement links TRBV27 to TRBJ2-1, with a weak D call TRBD2 (6 bases). The CDR3 contains 15 residues. V was trimmed by 7 bases and J by 1 base, leaving 14 bases between them. Germline CDR1 is MNHEY and CDR2 is SMNVEV (reference sequence).

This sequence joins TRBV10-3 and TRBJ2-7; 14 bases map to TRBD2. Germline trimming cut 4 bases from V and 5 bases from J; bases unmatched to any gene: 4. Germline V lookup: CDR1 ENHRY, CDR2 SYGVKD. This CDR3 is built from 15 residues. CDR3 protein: CAISGGLAGANEQYF. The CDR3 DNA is TGTGCCATCAGTGGGGGACTAGCGGGAGCTAACGAGCAGTACTTC.

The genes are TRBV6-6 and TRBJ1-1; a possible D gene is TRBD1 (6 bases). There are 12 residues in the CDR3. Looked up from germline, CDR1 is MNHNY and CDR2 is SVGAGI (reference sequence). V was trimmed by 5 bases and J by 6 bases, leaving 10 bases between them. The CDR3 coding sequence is TGTGCCAGCAGTCAACAGGGTTCTGAAGCTTTCTTT. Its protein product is CASSQQGSEAFF.

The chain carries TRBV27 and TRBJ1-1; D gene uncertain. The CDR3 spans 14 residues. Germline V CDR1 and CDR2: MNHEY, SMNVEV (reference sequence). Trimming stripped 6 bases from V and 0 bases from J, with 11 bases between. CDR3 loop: CASRGLGLNTEAFF. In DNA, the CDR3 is TGTGCCAGCAGAGGACTTGGCTTGAACACTGAAGCTTTCTTT.

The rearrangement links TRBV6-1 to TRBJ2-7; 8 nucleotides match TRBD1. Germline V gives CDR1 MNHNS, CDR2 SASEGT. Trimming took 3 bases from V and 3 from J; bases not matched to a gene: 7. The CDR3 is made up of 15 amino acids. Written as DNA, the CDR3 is TGTGCCAGCAGTGAGGACAGGGAAATAGGCTACGAGCAGTACTTC. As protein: CASSEDREIGYEQYF.

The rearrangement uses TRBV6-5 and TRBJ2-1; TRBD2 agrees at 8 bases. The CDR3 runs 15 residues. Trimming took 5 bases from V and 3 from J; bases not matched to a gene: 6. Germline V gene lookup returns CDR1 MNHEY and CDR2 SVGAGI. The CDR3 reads CASSTQREIYNEQFF. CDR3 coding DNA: TGTGCCAGCAGTACTCAGCGGGAGATCTACAATGAGCAGTTCTTC.